This T cell receptor beta chain stems from a study of cytomegalovirus exposure and HLA in healthy donors. Overall study findings and caveats: 87-base-pair reads could not separate some V segments, including TRBV6-2 and TRBV6-3.

This clone appeared a single time. The target antigen is unknown. 60 Vbeta and 13 Jbeta primers were used in PCR. TCRdb's table, derived via immunoSEQ multiplex PCR, lists solely in-frame clones and lacks some. In the table there are about 140,000 clones, less than 80% of which are singletons. Germline V gene sequence: CDR1 MNHEY, CDR2 SMNVEV (reference sequence). J gave up 0 bases and V 5 bases, and 7 bases lay outside the gene matches. The CDR3 extends over 17 amino acids. The genes are TRBV27 and TRBJ1-6; the match to TRBD1 covers 7 bases. The sequence came from a middle-aged man in good health and CMV-seropositive. Sequencing input: PBMCs. The CDR3 sequence: CASSPSWDSSYNSPLHF. The DNA of the CDR3 is TGTGCCAGCAGTCCGTCCTGGGACAGCTCCTATAATTCACCCCTCCACTTT.